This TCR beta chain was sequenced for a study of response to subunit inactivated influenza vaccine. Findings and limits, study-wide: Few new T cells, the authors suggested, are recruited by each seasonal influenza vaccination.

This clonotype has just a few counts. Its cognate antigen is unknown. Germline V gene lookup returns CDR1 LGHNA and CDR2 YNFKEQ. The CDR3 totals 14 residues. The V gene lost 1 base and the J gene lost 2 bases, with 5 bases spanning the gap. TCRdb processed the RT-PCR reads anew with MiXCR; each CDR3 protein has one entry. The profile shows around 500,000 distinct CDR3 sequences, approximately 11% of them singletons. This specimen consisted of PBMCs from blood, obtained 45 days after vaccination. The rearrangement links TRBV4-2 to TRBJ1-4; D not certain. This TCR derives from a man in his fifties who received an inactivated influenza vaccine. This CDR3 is CASSQGGTNEKLFF. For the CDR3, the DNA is TGTGCCAGCAGCCAAGGGGGTACTAATGAAAAACTGTTTTTT.